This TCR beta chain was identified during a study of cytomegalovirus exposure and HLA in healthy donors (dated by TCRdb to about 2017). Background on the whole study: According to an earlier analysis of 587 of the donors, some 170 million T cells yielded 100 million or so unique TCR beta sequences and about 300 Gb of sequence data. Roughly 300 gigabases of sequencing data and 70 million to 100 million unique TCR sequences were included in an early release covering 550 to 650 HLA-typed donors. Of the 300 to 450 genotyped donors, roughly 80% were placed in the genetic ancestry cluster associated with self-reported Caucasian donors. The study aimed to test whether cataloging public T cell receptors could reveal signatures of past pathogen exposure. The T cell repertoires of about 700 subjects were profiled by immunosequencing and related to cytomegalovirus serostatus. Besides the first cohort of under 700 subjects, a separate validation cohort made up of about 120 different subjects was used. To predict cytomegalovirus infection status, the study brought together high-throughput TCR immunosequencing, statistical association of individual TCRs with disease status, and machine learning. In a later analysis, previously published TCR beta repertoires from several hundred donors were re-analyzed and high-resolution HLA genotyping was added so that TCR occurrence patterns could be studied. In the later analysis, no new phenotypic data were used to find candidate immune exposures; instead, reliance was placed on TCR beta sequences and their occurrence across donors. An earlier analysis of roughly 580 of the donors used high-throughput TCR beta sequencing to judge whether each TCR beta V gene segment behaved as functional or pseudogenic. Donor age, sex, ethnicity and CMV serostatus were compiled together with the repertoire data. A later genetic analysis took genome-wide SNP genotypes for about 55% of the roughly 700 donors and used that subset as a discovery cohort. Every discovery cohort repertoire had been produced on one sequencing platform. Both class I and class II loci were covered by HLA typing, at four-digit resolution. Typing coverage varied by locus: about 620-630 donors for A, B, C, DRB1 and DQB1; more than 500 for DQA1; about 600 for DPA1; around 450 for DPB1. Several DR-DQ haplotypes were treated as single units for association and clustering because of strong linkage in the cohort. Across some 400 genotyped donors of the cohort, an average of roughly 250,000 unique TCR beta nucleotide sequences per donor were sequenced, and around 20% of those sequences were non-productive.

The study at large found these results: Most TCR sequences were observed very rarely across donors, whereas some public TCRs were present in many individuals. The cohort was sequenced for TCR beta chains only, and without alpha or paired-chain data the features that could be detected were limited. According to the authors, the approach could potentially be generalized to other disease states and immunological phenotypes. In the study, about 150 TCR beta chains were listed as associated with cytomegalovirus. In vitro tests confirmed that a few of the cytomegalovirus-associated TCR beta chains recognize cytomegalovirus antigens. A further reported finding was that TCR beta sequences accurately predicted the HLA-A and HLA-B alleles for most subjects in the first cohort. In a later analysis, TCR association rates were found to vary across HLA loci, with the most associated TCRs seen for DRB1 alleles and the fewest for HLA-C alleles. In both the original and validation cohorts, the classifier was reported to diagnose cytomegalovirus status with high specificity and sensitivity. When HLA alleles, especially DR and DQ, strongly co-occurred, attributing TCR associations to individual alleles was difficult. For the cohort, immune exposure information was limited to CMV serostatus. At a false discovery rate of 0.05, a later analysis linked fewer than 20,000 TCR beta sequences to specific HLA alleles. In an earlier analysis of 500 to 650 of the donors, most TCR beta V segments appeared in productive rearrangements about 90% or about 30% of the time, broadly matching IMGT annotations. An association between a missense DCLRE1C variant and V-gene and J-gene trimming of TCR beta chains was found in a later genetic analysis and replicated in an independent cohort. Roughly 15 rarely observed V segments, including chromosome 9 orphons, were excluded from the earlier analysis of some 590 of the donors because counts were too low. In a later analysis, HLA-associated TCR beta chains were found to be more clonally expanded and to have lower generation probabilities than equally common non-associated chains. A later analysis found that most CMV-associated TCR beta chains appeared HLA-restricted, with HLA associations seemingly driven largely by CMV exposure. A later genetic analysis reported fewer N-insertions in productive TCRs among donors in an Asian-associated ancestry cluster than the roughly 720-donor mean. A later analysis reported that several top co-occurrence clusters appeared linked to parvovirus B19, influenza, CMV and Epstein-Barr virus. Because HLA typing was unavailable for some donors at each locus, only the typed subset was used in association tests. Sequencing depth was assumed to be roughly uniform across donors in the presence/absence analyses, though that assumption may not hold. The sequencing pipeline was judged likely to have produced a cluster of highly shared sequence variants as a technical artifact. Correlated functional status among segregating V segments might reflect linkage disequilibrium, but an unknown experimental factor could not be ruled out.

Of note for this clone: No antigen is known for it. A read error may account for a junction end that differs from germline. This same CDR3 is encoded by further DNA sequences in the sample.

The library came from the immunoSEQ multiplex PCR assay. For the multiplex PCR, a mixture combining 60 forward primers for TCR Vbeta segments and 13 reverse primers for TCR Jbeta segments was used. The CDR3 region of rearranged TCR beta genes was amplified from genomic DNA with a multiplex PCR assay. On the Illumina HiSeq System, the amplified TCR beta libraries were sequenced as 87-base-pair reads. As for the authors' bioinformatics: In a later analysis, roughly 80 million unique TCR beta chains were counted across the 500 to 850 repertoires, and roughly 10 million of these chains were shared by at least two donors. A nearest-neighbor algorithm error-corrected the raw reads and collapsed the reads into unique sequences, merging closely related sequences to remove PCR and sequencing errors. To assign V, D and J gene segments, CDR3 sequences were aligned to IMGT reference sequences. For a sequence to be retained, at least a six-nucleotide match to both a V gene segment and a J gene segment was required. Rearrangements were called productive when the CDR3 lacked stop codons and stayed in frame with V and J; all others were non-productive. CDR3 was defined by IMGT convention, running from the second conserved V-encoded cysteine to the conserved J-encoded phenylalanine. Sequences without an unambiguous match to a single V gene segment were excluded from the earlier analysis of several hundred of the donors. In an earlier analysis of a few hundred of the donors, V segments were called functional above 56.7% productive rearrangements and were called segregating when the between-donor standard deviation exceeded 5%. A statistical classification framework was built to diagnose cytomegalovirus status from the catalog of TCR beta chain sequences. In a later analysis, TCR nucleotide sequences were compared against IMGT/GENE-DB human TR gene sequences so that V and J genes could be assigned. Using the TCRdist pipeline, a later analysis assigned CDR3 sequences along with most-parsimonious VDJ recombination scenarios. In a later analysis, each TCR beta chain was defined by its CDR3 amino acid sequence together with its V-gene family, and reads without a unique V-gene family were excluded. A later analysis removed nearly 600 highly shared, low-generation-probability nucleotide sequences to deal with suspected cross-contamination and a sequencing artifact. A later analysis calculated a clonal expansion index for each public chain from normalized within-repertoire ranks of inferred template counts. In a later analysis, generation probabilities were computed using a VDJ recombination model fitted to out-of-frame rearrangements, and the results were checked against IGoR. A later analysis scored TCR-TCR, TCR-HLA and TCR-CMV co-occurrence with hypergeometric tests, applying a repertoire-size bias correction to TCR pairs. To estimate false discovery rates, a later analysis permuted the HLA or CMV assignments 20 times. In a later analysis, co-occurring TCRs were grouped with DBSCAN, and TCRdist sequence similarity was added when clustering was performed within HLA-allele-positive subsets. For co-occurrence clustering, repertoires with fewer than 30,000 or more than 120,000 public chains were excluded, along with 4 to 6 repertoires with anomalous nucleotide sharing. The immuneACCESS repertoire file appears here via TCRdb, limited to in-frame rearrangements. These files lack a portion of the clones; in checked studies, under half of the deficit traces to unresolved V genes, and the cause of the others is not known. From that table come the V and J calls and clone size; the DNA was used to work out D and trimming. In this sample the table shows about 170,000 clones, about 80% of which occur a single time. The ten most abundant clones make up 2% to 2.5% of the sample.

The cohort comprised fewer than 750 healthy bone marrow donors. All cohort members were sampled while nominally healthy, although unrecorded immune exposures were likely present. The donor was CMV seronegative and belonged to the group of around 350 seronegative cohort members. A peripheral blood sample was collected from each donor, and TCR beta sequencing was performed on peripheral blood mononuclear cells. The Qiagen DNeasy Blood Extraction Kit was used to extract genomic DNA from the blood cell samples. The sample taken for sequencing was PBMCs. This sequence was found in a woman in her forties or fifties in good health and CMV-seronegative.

The CDR3: CASSLAGTSGTGELFF. The bases are TGTGCCAGCAGCTTAGCCGGGACTAGCGGGACCGGGGAACTGTTTTTT. The chain joins TRBV11-2 to TRBJ2-2, and TRBD2 aligns with 13 junction nucleotides. From a lookup of the germline V gene, CDR1 and CDR2 are SGHAT and FQNNGV. Measured from the cysteine to the phenylalanine, the CDR3 is 16 residues long. Only CDR3 DNA is held: 48 bases, read in frame from base 1.